This T cell receptor beta chain was recovered during a study of T-cell memory formation after mild COVID-19. Study results and caveats: While clones contracting from day 15 to 85 were balanced between CD4 and CD8, later expanders leaned CD4+.

MiXCR, applied by TCRdb to the 5' RACE reads, yields one record per CDR3 protein. Here the sample spans just under 350,000 distinct CDR3 sequences, roughly 13% being singletons. Trimming took off 4 bases at V and 5 bases at J, with 16 bases between the two ends. The CDR3 has 15 residues. Germline CDR1 reads SGHVS; CDR2 reads FQNEAQ. In regard to this clonotype: Its target is not known.

The chain carries TRBV7-8 and TRBJ2-3; a possible D gene is TRBD2 (6 bases). The receptor was derived from a man younger than 35 who had mild COVID-19 (a few samples of this study predate the infection). Cell type and time point are not known. Sequencing input: PBMCs or a T cell subset sorted from them (not recorded which). This chain's CDR3 is CASSSRPGTQDTQYF. The DNA of the CDR3 is TGTGCCAGCAGCTCACGTCCCGGGACTCAAGATACGCAGTATTTT.